This is a list of T cell receptor beta chains from one sample in a study of T-cell memory formation after mild COVID-19. TCRdb recomputed calls from the 5' RACE reads with MiXCR, one row per CDR3 protein. The sample holds 400,000 to 450,000 distinct CDR3 sequences, roughly 18% seen once. The sample consisted of PBMCs or a T cell subset sorted from them (not recorded which). The origin of the receptors is a man in his late teens or twenties who had mild COVID-19 (a few samples of this study predate the infection). Cell type and time point are not known. CDR3s include the opening cysteine and the closing phenylalanine or tryptophan. The D gene is left open where the match is weak. Clone size is not always given. Where it is, it says once, few, many or a class for expanded clones.

>TRBJ2-5|TRBV2|-|-
CASRPVVWGQETQYF
TGTGCCAGCAGGCCCGTGGTTTGGGGCCAAGAGACCCAGTACTTC
>TRBJ1-3|TRBV28|-|few
CASSTPGRRLGTIYF
TGTGCCAGCAGCACCCCGGGACGCCGTTTGGGCACCATATATTTT
>TRBJ2-7|TRBV12-3/TRBV12-4|TRBD2|few
CASSFPGTSGDEQYF
TGTGCCAGCAGTTTCCCCGGGACTAGCGGCGACGAGCAGTACTTC
>TRBJ2-7|TRBV4-3|-|few
CASSQLATSSYEQYF
TGCGCCAGCAGCCAGCTAGCTACGAGCTCCTACGAGCAGTACTTC
>TRBJ2-5|TRBV6-2/TRBV6-3|TRBD2|few
CASSYPPVETSRETQYF
TGTGCCAGCAGTTACCCCCCCGTAGAGACTAGCCGGGAGACCCAGTACTTC
>TRBJ2-3|TRBV12-3/TRBV12-4|TRBD2|many
CASSSPGGVEDTQYF
TGTGCCAGCAGTTCCCCGGGGGGGGTGGAAGATACGCAGTATTTT
>TRBJ2-5|TRBV21-1|-|few
CARGGRRKETQYF
TGTGCCAGAGGAGGCAGGAGGAAAGAGACCCAGTACTTC
>TRBJ2-3|TRBV5-5|TRBD2|few
CASSNRGSGESDTQYF
TGTGCCAGCAGCAATAGGGGTAGCGGGGAGTCAGATACGCAGTATTTT
>TRBJ2-5|TRBV5-1|TRBD1|-
CASSHDRARGTQYF
TGCGCCAGCAGCCATGACAGGGCTAGGGGGACCCAGTACTTC
>TRBJ2-1|TRBV7-8|-|many
CASSLGSDEQFF
TGTGCCAGCAGCCTGGGATCGGATGAGCAGTTCTTC
>TRBJ2-4|TRBV7-9|TRBD2|-
CASSFSGGASKNIQYF
TGTGCCAGCAGCTTTTCCGGGGGGGCCTCCAAAAACATTCAGTACTTC
>TRBJ1-1|TRBV2|-|many
CASKIDRLNTEAFF
TGTGCCAGCAAAATCGACAGATTGAACACTGAAGCTTTCTTT
>TRBJ2-7|TRBV6-5|TRBD2|-
CASSYSSSGVYEQYF
TGTGCCAGCAGTTACTCGAGTAGCGGGGTCTACGAGCAGTACTTC
>TRBJ2-5|TRBV6-2/TRBV6-3|-|few
CASRPYQGPETQYF
TGTGCCAGCAGACCCTACCAGGGCCCGGAGACCCAGTACTTC
>TRBJ1-1|TRBV7-9|-|few
CASSFGTLVTEAFF
TGTGCCAGCAGCTTCGGGACGTTGGTCACTGAAGCTTTCTTT
>TRBJ2-3|TRBV14|TRBD2|few
CASSQRPGLAGTTDTQYF
TGTGCCAGCAGCCAGCGCCCCGGACTAGCGGGGACCACAGATACGCAGTATTTT
>TRBJ1-5|TRBV7-9|-|few
CASSRGAGDQPQHF
TGTGCCAGCAGCCGCGGGGCGGGAGACCAGCCCCAGCATTTT
>TRBJ2-7|TRBV7-2|TRBD1|-
CASSLEQGVKQYF
TGTGCCAGCAGCTTAGAGCAGGGGGTAAAGCAGTACTTC
>TRBJ1-2|TRBV5-1|TRBD1|few
CASSSHGTGEANYGYTF
TGCGCCAGCAGCTCACACGGGACAGGAGAAGCTAACTATGGCTACACCTTC
>TRBJ1-6|TRBV4-3|-|few
CASSQRGASYNSPLHF
TGCGCCAGCAGCCAGCGAGGAGCCTCCTATAATTCACCCCTCCACTTT
>TRBJ2-3|TRBV7-3|TRBD2|-
CASSPTIGGADTQYF
TGTGCCAGCAGTCCGACTATCGGGGGGGCAGATACGCAGTATTTT
>TRBJ2-1|TRBV4-2|-|few
CASSQDQVTRQFF
TGTGCCAGCAGCCAAGATCAGGTAACACGGCAGTTCTTC
>TRBJ2-5|TRBV12-3/TRBV12-4|-|few
CASNRGLFQETQYF
TGTGCCAGTAACAGGGGACTCTTCCAAGAGACCCAGTACTTC
>TRBJ1-1|TRBV20-1|-|many
CSVNPGVTEAFF
TGCAGTGTAAACCCAGGGGTCACTGAAGCTTTCTTT
>TRBJ2-3|TRBV7-9|-|few
CASSILPGPTQDTQYF
TGTGCCAGCAGCATCTTACCGGGGCCAACTCAAGATACGCAGTATTTT
>TRBJ1-1|TRBV7-9|-|few
CASTGSGNTEAFF
TGTGCCAGCACCGGATCAGGGAACACTGAAGCTTTCTTT
>TRBJ2-3|TRBV7-2|-|few
CASSWGTVTDTQYF
TGTGCCAGCAGCTGGGGGACTGTCACAGATACGCAGTATTTT
>TRBJ2-5|TRBV7-3|TRBD2|few
CASSRAPAAAGETQYF
TGTGCCAGCAGCCGGGCCCCAGCGGCAGCGGGGGAGACCCAGTACTTC
>TRBJ2-5|TRBV3-1|-|few
CASSTPRASAETQYF
TGTGCCAGCAGCACACCCCGGGCGTCGGCAGAGACCCAGTACTTC
>TRBJ1-2|TRBV5-4|-|-
CASSLARDSWGYTF
TGTGCCAGCAGCTTGGCCCGGGACTCGTGGGGCTACACCTTC
>TRBJ2-2|TRBV6-1|-|few
CATWLGHPSNTGELFF
TGTGCCACCTGGCTGGGACACCCATCGAACACCGGGGAGCTGTTTTTT
>TRBJ2-7|TRBV10-2|-|-
CASSAAGIYEQYF
TGCGCCAGCAGTGCGGCAGGAATCTACGAGCAGTACTTC
>TRBJ2-3|TRBV7-6|-|-
CASTIGPTNADTQYF
TGTGCCAGCACCATCGGGCCAACTAACGCTGATACGCAGTATTTT
>TRBJ2-3|TRBV27|-|few
CASRAGFTDTQYF
TGTGCCAGCAGAGCTGGATTCACAGATACGCAGTATTTT
>TRBJ2-1|TRBV27|-|-
CASSPSSFNEQFF
TGTGCCAGCAGCCCTAGCTCGTTCAATGAGCAGTTCTTC
>TRBJ2-7|TRBV2|-|few
CASTLRGRGGRQYF
TGTGCCAGCACCCTACGAGGCAGGGGGGGGCGACAGTACTTC
>TRBJ2-5|TRBV5-1|TRBD1|-
CASSPSGQGQETQYF
TGCGCCAGCAGCCCCTCGGGACAGGGACAAGAGACCCAGTACTTC
>TRBJ2-2|TRBV12-3/TRBV12-4|-|-
CAIRPETPNTGELFF
TGTGCCATCCGCCCCGAGACTCCTAACACCGGGGAGCTGTTTTTT
>TRBJ2-3|TRBV6-6|TRBD2|few
CASRGQRGRTDTQYF
TGTGCCAGCAGGGGCCAGCGGGGGCGTACAGATACGCAGTATTTT
>TRBJ1-5|TRBV6-6|-|few
CASTYGGRNGNQPQHF
TGTGCCAGCACCTACGGGGGGAGGAATGGCAATCAGCCCCAGCATTTT
>TRBJ1-5|TRBV12-3/TRBV12-4|-|many
CASSQNQPQHF
TGTGCCAGCAGCCAGAATCAGCCCCAGCATTTT
>TRBJ1-4|TRBV18|TRBD1|few
CASSPRDRAEKLFF
TGTGCCAGCTCACCCCGGGACAGGGCTGAAAAACTGTTTTTT
>TRBJ2-2|TRBV10-3|-|many
CAISDPRGDTGELFF
TGTGCCATCAGTGACCCGAGAGGGGATACCGGGGAGCTGTTTTTT
>TRBJ1-1|TRBV12-3/TRBV12-4|TRBD1|-
CASSSRQGKAFF
TGTGCCAGCAGTTCCCGACAGGGTAAAGCTTTCTTT
>TRBJ2-3|TRBV20-1|TRBD2|-
CSARDRGGPADTQYF
TGCAGTGCTAGAGATCGGGGGGGGCCCGCAGATACGCAGTATTTT